A single sample is the source of the 26 T cell receptor beta chains below, sequenced in a study of blood T cell repertoires in COVID-19. Clones were read by immunoSEQ multiplex PCR, and TCRdb kept only the in-frame ones, dropping some. The sample holds 150,000 or so clones, about 86% seen once. Sequenced: peripheral blood. The receptor source for this set is a woman older than 75 with acute or convalescent COVID-19.

CDR3 coding DNA: TGTGCCAGCAGTTTCTCTAGTGAAAGGGGCGAGCAGTACTTC. It is translated as CASSFSSERGEQYF. This sequence joins TRBV27 and TRBJ2-7, with D perhaps TRBD1 (5 bases). CDR3 size: 14 residues. Trimming left V 3 bases short and J 6 bases short, with 15 bases between. CDR1 and CDR2 from the germline V gene are MNHEY and SMNVEV (reference sequence).

This clone was found once. This chain uses TRBV7-9 with TRBJ1-6, with D tentatively TRBD1 (5 bases). Trimming removed 5 bases from V and 0 bases from J, with 20 bases in between. This CDR3 comprises 19 residues. In germline, CDR1 is SEHNR, CDR2 FQNEAQ (reference sequence). The CDR3 loop reads CASSPSPNLRVSYNSPLHF. The CDR3 DNA reads TGTGCCAGCAGCCCCTCGCCAAACCTCAGGGTCTCCTATAATTCACCCCTCCACTTT.

The chain joins TRBV12-5 to TRBJ2-3; TRBD1 agrees at 8 bases. The CDR3 runs 17 residues. V trimming: 2 bases; J trimming: 6 bases; junction bases outside the gene matches: 13. The germline CDR1 and CDR2 sequences are LGHNT and FRNRAP. The CDR3 DNA sequence: TGTGCTAGTGGTTTGACTTCCCGGGACAGGAGTAGGGATACGCAGTATTTT. Protein sequence: CASGLTSRDRSRDTQYF. The whole variable domain, filled in from reference TRBV12-5 and TRBJ2-3, reads DARVTQTPRHKVTEMGQEVTMRCQPILGHNTVFWYRQTMMQGLELLAYFRNRAPLDDSGMPKDRFSAEMPDATLATLKIQPSEPRDSAVYFCASGLTSRDRSRDTQYFGPGTRLTVL.

The rearrangement joins TRBV11-2 to TRBJ2-5; 10 bases are a match to TRBD2. V lost 5 bases and J lost 1; bases outside the gene matches: 4. This CDR3 is 15 amino acids long. Germline CDR1 and CDR2: SGHAT and FQNNGV. The CDR3 protein is CASSLLAGFQETQYF. CDR3 coding DNA: TGTGCCAGCAGCCTACTAGCGGGATTCCAAGAGACCCAGTACTTC.

The DNA of the CDR3 is TGTGCCAGCAGCTTGGACAGCGGCTCACCCCTCCACTTT. Its protein product is CASSLDSGSPLHF. The V call is TRBV7-2, the J call TRBJ1-6, with a weak D call TRBD1 (6 bases). Germline V CDR1 and CDR2: SGHTA, FQGNSA. This CDR3 has 13 amino acids. The V end lost 3 bases, the J end lost 10 bases, and 10 bases lay between the germline ends.

CDR3 amino acids: CASSESNQVPQHF. CDR3 DNA: TGCGCCAGCAGTGAGTCGAATCAGGTACCCCAGCATTTT. This chain joins TRBV10-2 and TRBJ1-5; no reliable D call. Trimming pared 0 bases from V and 10 bases from J, leaving 10 bases between. Per germline, CDR1 WSHSY and CDR2 SAAADI. CDR3 size: 13 residues.

This clone was recorded only once. This chain connects TRBV10-3 to TRBJ2-7; D may be TRBD2 (5 bases). The CDR3 is made up of 14 amino acids. Trimming took off 3 bases at V and 3 bases at J, with 12 bases between the two ends. Per the germline V gene, CDR1 is ENHRY and CDR2 is SYGVKD. The CDR3 is CAISERTRNYEQYF. CDR3 DNA sequence: TGTGCCATCAGTGAAAGGACTCGAAACTACGAGCAGTACTTC.

The chain uses TRBV27 and TRBJ1-2; 11 positions agree with TRBD1. V lost 4 bases and J lost 5; bases outside the gene matches: 6. The CDR3 covers 15 residues. Germline V CDR1 and CDR2: MNHEY, SMNVEV (reference sequence). CDR3 in DNA: TGTGCCAGCAGTTGGATGGGGACAGGGGGGTATGGCTACACCTTC. Translated: CASSWMGTGGYGYTF.

V gene TRBV4-1 combines with J gene TRBJ1-5; 7 bases line up with TRBD1. After removal of 5 bases from V and 7 bases from J, the junction contained 14 bases not matched to a gene. The germline V gene has CDR1 MGHRA and CDR2 YSYEKL. This CDR3 region has 16 residues. Here the CDR3 reads CASSSQGGSKTQPQHF. Here the CDR3 DNA reads TGCGCCAGCAGCTCACAAGGGGGCTCAAAAACGCAGCCCCAGCATTTT.

This clone has just a few counts. This chain connects TRBV7-3 to TRBJ1-2; 8 nucleotides agree with TRBD1. The V gene end was trimmed by 5 bases and the J gene end by 5 bases; junction bases not matched to a gene: 10. The CDR3 covers 15 residues. Germline V CDR1 and CDR2: SGHTA, FQGTGA. CDR3 sequence (DNA): TGTGCCAGCAGCCCCTCCCAGGACAGGGTTTATGGCTACACCTTC. As protein: CASSPSQDRVYGYTF. Supplemented by reference TRBV7-3 and TRBJ1-2, the full variable domain reads GAGVSQTPSNKVTEKGKYVELRCDPISGHTALYWYRQSLGQGPEFLIYFQGTGAADDSGLPNDRFFAVRPEGSVSTLKIQRTERGDSAVYLCASSPSQDRVYGYTFGSGTRLTVV.

This chain joins TRBV7-2 and TRBJ2-4, with 11 bases lining up with TRBD2. This CDR3 is built from 19 residues. V shed 5 bases, J shed 0 bases, and the junction held 12 bases outside the gene matches. CDR1 SGHTA and CDR2 FQGNSA come from the germline V gene. CDR3 loop: CASSPGGSGGALAKNIQYF. CDR3 sequence (DNA): TGTGCCAGCAGCCCTGGGGGTAGCGGGGGGGCACTAGCCAAAAACATTCAGTACTTC.

This clone was recorded once. This chain joins TRBV4-1 and TRBJ1-1; D might be TRBD1 (5 bases). Germline CDR1 reads MGHRA; CDR2 reads YSYEKL. V was clipped by 3 bases and J by 1 base, with 18 bases between them. CDR3 length: 17 residues. CDR3: CASSHGRGWGSNTEAFF. CDR3 coding DNA: TGCGCCAGCAGCCATGGGCGGGGGTGGGGGTCGAACACTGAAGCTTTCTTT.

The chain employs TRBV6-7 and TRBJ2-3, with 9 bases that match TRBD2. TRBV6-7 has ORF status, its function being uncertain. With V trimmed by 5 bases and J by 1 base, 7 bases remained unmatched. This CDR3 contains 16 residues. In DNA form, the CDR3 reads TGTGCCAGCAGTAAAACAAAGCGGGGGGGCACAGATACGCAGTATTTT. Translated: CASSKTKRGGTDTQYF.

The genes are TRBV6-5 and TRBJ2-3, with 8 bases matching TRBD1. Germline V CDR1 and CDR2: MNHEY, SVGAGI. The CDR3 is 14 residues long. V was pared by 5 bases and J by 1 base, with 2 bases of the junction left unmatched. CDR3 sequence (DNA): TGTGCCAGCAGTCGACAGGGGCGCACAGATACGCAGTATTTT. The encoded protein is CASSRQGRTDTQYF.

The rearrangement joins TRBV9 to TRBJ1-6; D is possibly TRBD1 (6 bases). CDR1 is SGDLS and CDR2 is YYNGEE in the germline V gene. Between the trimmed V and J ends, which lost 0 bases and 9 bases, there was a span of 10 bases. This CDR3 is built from 14 residues. CDR3 sequence: CASSVALRGSPLHF. CDR3 nucleotides: TGTGCCAGCAGCGTAGCGCTCAGGGGTTCACCCCTCCACTTT.

The chain couples TRBV27 to TRBJ2-7, with TRBD1 identical over 11 bases. The V segment lost 5 bases and the J segment 1 base; nucleotides outside the gene matches: 16. The length of the CDR3 is 19 residues. Germline V gene data show CDR1 as MNHEY and CDR2 as SMNVEV (reference sequence). The DNA of the CDR3 is TGTGCCAGCAGTCCTTTTCAACTTCCGGGACAGGGGGTTTCCTACGAGCAGTACTTC. This codes for CASSPFQLPGQGVSYEQYF.

The chain combines TRBV2 with TRBJ1-2, with D unresolved. CDR1 is SNHLY and CDR2 is FYNNEI in the germline V gene. The CDR3 runs to 14 residues. Trimming stripped 6 bases from V and 4 bases from J, with 15 bases between. Written as DNA, the CDR3 is TGTGCCAGCAGACCAACGGGGAGCGTCTATGGCTACACCTTC. Translated, it gives CASRPTGSVYGYTF. Based on the CDR3 plus reference TRBV2 and TRBJ1-2, the full variable domain is EPEVTQTPSHQVTQMGQEVILRCVPISNHLYFYWYRQILGQKVEFLVSFYNNEISEKSEIFDDQFSVERPDGSNFTLKIRSTKLEDSAMYFCASRPTGSVYGYTFGSGTRLTVV.

This chain links TRBV7-6 with TRBJ1-3, with TRBD1 matching over 8 bases. This CDR3 comprises 15 residues. Per germline, CDR1 SGHVS and CDR2 FNYEAQ. The junction had 3 bases not matched to a gene; V was cut back by 5 bases and J by 0 bases. The CDR3 region has the DNA TGTGCCAGCAGCCCGGGACAGGTCTCTGGAAACACCATATATTTT. This gives the protein CASSPGQVSGNTIYF.

The V and J genes are TRBV18 and TRBJ1-5; 7 nucleotides match TRBD1. Trimming cost V 2 bases and J 5 bases; bases outside gene matches: 6. This CDR3 spans 15 amino acids. The V gene's germline CDR1 is KGHSH and CDR2 LQKENI. This CDR3 is CASSPTLTGDQPQHF. In DNA, the CDR3 is TGTGCCAGCTCACCAACGCTTACAGGGGATCAGCCCCAGCATTTT.

The V and J genes are TRBV30 and TRBJ1-4; tentative D call: TRBD1 (6 bases). V was pared by 1 base and J by 4 bases, with 16 bases between. Germline loops: CDR1 GTSNPN, CDR2 SVGIG (reference sequence). The CDR3 loop spans 16 amino acids. The CDR3 sequence is CAWSGLGQGFNEKLFF. CDR3 in DNA: TGTGCCTGGAGTGGGTTAGGGCAGGGGTTTAATGAAAAACTGTTTTTT.

The V call is TRBV4-1, the J call TRBJ1-3, with a tentative D call TRBD1 (6 bases). The CDR3 contains 18 residues. Germline values: CDR1 MGHRA, CDR2 YSYEKL. V was shortened by 1 base and J by 4 bases, with 20 bases between the two germline ends. CDR3 residues: CASSQVVSVGQGGNTIYF. The CDR3 nucleotides read TGCGCCAGCAGCCAAGTAGTTAGTGTTGGGCAGGGGGGAAACACCATATATTTT.

CDR3 DNA sequence: TGTGCCAGCAGCCCGGGACCCGGGGGTACCGGGGAGCTGTTTTTT. Translation: CASSPGPGGTGELFF. This chain links TRBV7-3 with TRBJ2-2, with D possibly being TRBD2 (6 bases). The CDR3 length is 15 residues. V gave up 5 bases and J gave up 5 bases, with 15 bases separating them. CDR1 SGHTA and CDR2 FQGTGA come from the germline V gene. The full variable domain, with the rest looked up from reference TRBV7-3 and TRBJ2-2, is GAGVSQTPSNKVTEKGKYVELRCDPISGHTALYWYRQSLGQGPEFLIYFQGTGAADDSGLPNDRFFAVRPEGSVSTLKIQRTERGDSAVYLCASSPGPGGTGELFFGEGSRLTVL.

The chain has TRBV7-9 and TRBJ1-2, with no clear D. The V and J ends lost 8 bases and 0 bases respectively, with 13 bases between them. This CDR3 is 14 amino acids long. Germline V lookup: CDR1 SEHNR, CDR2 FQNEAQ (reference sequence). Here the CDR3 DNA reads TGTGCCAGCGGAGGGATGGGAGCTAACTATGGCTACACCTTC. Translation gives CASGGMGANYGYTF.

The chain joins TRBV7-3 to TRBJ1-1, with TRBD1 matching 8 bases. The germline V gene encodes CDR1 SGHTA and CDR2 FQGTGA. J gave up 1 base and V 5 bases, and 9 bases lay outside the gene matches. There are 16 residues in the CDR3. Written as DNA, the CDR3 is TGTGCCAGCAGCCCGCCGGGGGGACAGGCGAACACTGAAGCTTTCTTT. Translation gives CASSPPGGQANTEAFF.

The rearrangement links TRBV5-6 to TRBJ2-7; D possibly corresponds to TRBD1 (5 bases). V lost 2 bases and J 3 bases, leaving 15 bases between the germline ends. Germline V CDR1 and CDR2: SGHDT, YYEEEE. This CDR3 is built from 15 residues. CDR3 nucleotide sequence: TGTGCCAGCAGCTTCTCCGTGGACACCGGCTACGAGCAGTACTTC. This translates into CASSFSVDTGYEQYF. Full variable domain (remainder filled in from reference TRBV5-6 and TRBJ2-7): DAGVTQSPTHLIKTRGQQVTLRCSPKSGHDTVSWYQQALGQGPQFIFQYYEEEERQRGNFPDRFSGHQFPNYSSELNVNALLLGDSALYLCASSFSVDTGYEQYFGPGTRLTVT.

The chain combines TRBV27 with TRBJ2-7; D is possibly TRBD1 (5 bases). The germline V gene encodes CDR1 MNHEY and CDR2 SMNVEV (reference sequence). The CDR3 is 13 residues long. V lost 6 bases to trimming and J lost 7 bases, with 16 bases between them. The CDR3 reads CASRAAGAGEQYF. As DNA, the CDR3 is TGTGCCAGCAGAGCAGCTGGGGCTGGGGAGCAGTACTTC.